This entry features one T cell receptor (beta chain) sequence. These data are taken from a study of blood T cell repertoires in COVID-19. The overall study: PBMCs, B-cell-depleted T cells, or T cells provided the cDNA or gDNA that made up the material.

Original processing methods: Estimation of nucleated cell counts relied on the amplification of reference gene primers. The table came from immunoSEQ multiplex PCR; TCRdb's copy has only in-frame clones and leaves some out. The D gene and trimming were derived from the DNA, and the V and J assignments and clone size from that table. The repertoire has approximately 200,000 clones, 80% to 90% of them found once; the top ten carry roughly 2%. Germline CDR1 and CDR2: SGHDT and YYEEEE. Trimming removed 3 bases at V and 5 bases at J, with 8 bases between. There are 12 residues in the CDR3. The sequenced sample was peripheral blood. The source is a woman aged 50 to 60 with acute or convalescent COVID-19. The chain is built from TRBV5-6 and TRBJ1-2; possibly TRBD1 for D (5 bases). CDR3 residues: CASSYRKYGYTF. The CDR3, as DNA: TGTGCCAGCAGCTACAGGAAATATGGCTACACCTTC.